This entry concerns a single TCR beta chain. The source of the sample is a study of blood T cell repertoires in COVID-19. The CDR3 length is 14 residues. J was trimmed by 8 bases and V by 9 bases; bases with no gene match: 11. Germline V gene data show CDR1 as SGHRS and CDR2 as YFSETQ. The repertoire was sequenced with immunoSEQ multiplex PCR; TCRdb's copy has only in-frame clones and lacks some. The sample lists under 200,000 clones, around 84% occurring once. Sample: peripheral blood. The origin of this receptor is a woman aged 80 or over with acute or convalescent COVID-19. The rearrangement links TRBV5-1 to TRBJ2-1; 10 bases agree with TRBD1. The CDR3 nucleotides read TGCGCCACCTCGAGACAGGGGGCCTTGGATGAGCAGTTCTTC. This sequence encodes CATSRQGALDEQFF.